These T cell receptor beta chains were read from a single sample in a study of cytomegalovirus exposure and HLA in healthy donors. Assay: immunoSEQ multiplex PCR; the TCRdb copy retains only in-frame clones and omits some. This table holds about 160,000 clones, more than 75% found once. The sample consisted of PBMCs. These receptors all stem from a girl aged 2-10 years in good health and CMV-seropositive. CDR3s include the opening cysteine and the closing phenylalanine or tryptophan. The D gene is left open where the match is weak. Size is stated for part of the rows, as once, few or many counts, or as a class when the clone is expanded.

clone size,V gene,D gene,J gene,CDR3 protein,CDR3 DNA
.,TRBV19,TRBD2,TRBJ2-7,CASSIFSAGTSGSRIYEQYF,TGTGCCAGTAGTATATTCTCGGCCGGGACTAGCGGGAGTAGAATCTACGAGCAGTACTTC
.,TRBV30,TRBD1,TRBJ1-2,CAWSPGTGRYGYTF,TGTGCCTGGAGTCCCGGGACAGGGCGTTATGGCTACACCTTC
.,TRBV6-5,.,TRBJ2-5,CASSYTQGLVETQYF,TGTGCCAGCAGTTACACCCAAGGACTGGTGGAGACCCAGTACTTC
few,TRBV5-6,.,TRBJ2-5,CASSLDRVGTQYF,TGTGCCAGCAGCTTGGACAGGGTAGGGACCCAGTACTTC
few,TRBV10-2,TRBD1,TRBJ2-1,CASSDGAGQGYSGEQFF,TGCGCCAGCAGTGACGGGGCGGGACAGGGGTATAGCGGTGAGCAGTTCTTC
.,TRBV28,TRBD2,TRBJ2-3,CASSSGLAYTDTQYF,TGTGCCAGCAGTTCCGGACTAGCGTACACAGATACGCAGTATTTT
.,TRBV30,TRBD2,TRBJ2-2,CAWGTSPLNTGELFF,TGTGCCTGGGGGACTAGTCCCCTGAACACCGGGGAGCTGTTTTTT
.,TRBV7-5,.,TRBJ2-3,CARSSGTGEFGTDTQYF,TGTGCCAGAAGCTCAGGGACAGGGGAATTCGGCACAGATACGCAGTATTTT
.,TRBV5-1,.,TRBJ2-1,CASSSDETNNEQFF,TGCGCCAGCAGCTCCGATGAAACAAACAATGAGCAGTTCTTC
.,TRBV29-1,TRBD2,TRBJ2-2,CSVWTGLAGEAGELFF,TGCAGCGTTTGGACGGGACTAGCGGGAGAAGCCGGGGAGCTGTTTTTT
.,TRBV6-6,.,TRBJ1-2,CASKEGYGYTF,TGTGCCTCCAAGGAGGGCTATGGCTACACCTTC
.,TRBV4-1,TRBD1,TRBJ2-2,CATGDRVSTGELFF,TGCGCCACCGGGGACAGGGTGAGCACCGGGGAGCTGTTTTTT